Each of the 8 T cell receptor beta chains below was sequenced from the same sample in a study of cytomegalovirus exposure and HLA in healthy donors. PCR involved 60 Vbeta and 13 Jbeta primers. Repertoires were generated with immunoSEQ multiplex PCR, while TCRdb's copy carries only in-frame clones and drops some. The sample holds 150,000 to 200,000 clones, roughly 87% seen once. Sequencing was performed on PBMCs. The receptors shown here come from a man aged 50 to 60 in good health and CMV-seronegative.

This chain joins TRBV29-1 and TRBJ2-3, with D possibly TRBD1 on 8 matching bases. CDR3 length: 14 amino acids. The germline gives CDR1 SQVTM, CDR2 ANQGSEA. Deletions cut 8 bases from V and 2 bases from J, with 17 bases between. The DNA for the CDR3 is TGCAGCACCGAACAGGGGGGGACCACAGATACGCAGTATTTT. It translates to CSTEQGGTTDTQYF.

V usage is TRBV11-3 and J usage is TRBJ1-1, with unresolved D. From germline, CDR1 is SGHNT and CDR2 YENEEA. V lost 5 bases and J 10 bases, leaving 14 bases between the germline ends. The CDR3 totals 12 residues. The CDR3 here is CASSRRPRGAFF. The DNA for the CDR3 is TGTGCCAGCAGCCGTCGACCTCGGGGAGCTTTCTTT.

The CDR3 here is CASSIRESQDGYTF. For the CDR3, the DNA is TGTGCCAGTAGTATACGGGAAAGCCAGGATGGCTACACCTTC. The genes are TRBV19 and TRBJ1-2; D is unresolved. Germline CDR1 reads LNHDA; CDR2 reads SQIVND (reference sequence). The CDR3 contains 14 residues. Trimming shortened V by 2 bases and J by 6 bases, and 13 bases separated the two germline ends.

The J gene is TRBJ2-3, the V gene TRBV14, with D possibly TRBD1 on 6 matching bases. Germline V gene sequence: CDR1 SGHDN, CDR2 FVKESK. There are 16 residues in the CDR3. The germline V and J ends were trimmed by 4 bases and 2 bases, with 16 bases remaining between them. The CDR3 sequence is CASSPQGLGFTDTQYF. The CDR3 DNA reads TGTGCCAGCAGCCCCCAGGGGCTCGGATTCACAGATACGCAGTATTTT.

The chain is built from TRBV30 and TRBJ1-5; TRBD1 aligns across 8 bases. Germline assignment: CDR1 GTSNPN and CDR2 SVGIG (reference sequence). CDR3 length: 15 residues. With V trimmed by 0 bases and J by 4 bases, 5 bases remained unmatched. CDR3 DNA: TGTGCCTGGAGTGTACCAGGGGGCCTTAATCAGCCCCAGCATTTT. This codes for CAWSVPGGLNQPQHF.

The V and J genes are TRBV9 and TRBJ2-2, with D possibly being TRBD2 (5 bases). The CDR3 is 15 residues long. Looked up from germline, CDR1 is SGDLS and CDR2 is YYNGEE. Trimming cost V 1 base and J 2 bases, with 9 bases left between them. CDR3 residues: CASSVRGTNTGELFF. CDR3 DNA: TGTGCCAGCAGCGTACGGGGTACAAACACCGGGGAGCTGTTTTTT.

The J gene is TRBJ1-6, the V gene TRBV7-2; D gene uncertain. This CDR3 region has 12 residues. V gave up 2 bases and J gave up 7 bases, with 3 bases separating them. The germline V gene encodes CDR1 SGHTA and CDR2 FQGNSA. In DNA form, the CDR3 reads TGTGCCAGCAGCTTACAAAATTCACCCCTCCACTTT. The encoded protein is CASSLQNSPLHF.

The V and J genes are TRBV6-6 and TRBJ2-5; 8 nucleotides line up with TRBD1. CDR1 and CDR2 from the germline V gene are MNHNY and SVGAGI (reference sequence). Unmatched junction bases numbered 9, after V lost 2 bases and J lost 4 bases. This CDR3 is built from 16 residues. CDR3 DNA sequence: TGTGCCAGCAGTTACCCCCCCGGACAGGGAAGAGAGACCCAGTACTTC. Protein product: CASSYPPGQGRETQYF.